The 5 T cell receptor beta chains below were found in one sample sequenced in a study of post-analysis software for immune sequencing data. Study-wide results and limits: In patients, TRBV5-6, TRBV5-1 and TRBV20-1 belonged to roughly 5 TRBV segments found more frequently than in controls.

cDNA libraries of TCR beta carried unique molecular identifiers. TCRdb processed the PCR reads anew with MiXCR; each CDR3 protein has one entry. The sample contains 550,000 to 700,000 distinct CDR3 sequences, about 40% of which appear only once. Their recognized antigens are unknown. The specimen was blood. The source is a girl between 10 and 17 years old with multiple sclerosis.

Only a few counts were recorded for this clonotype. V is TRBV20-1 and J is TRBJ2-5, with D maybe TRBD2 (5 bases). Germline CDR1 reads DFQATT; CDR2 reads SNEGSKA (reference sequence). This CDR3 is 11 amino acids long. V was cut by 8 bases and J by 4 bases, with 11 bases left in between. The CDR3: CSRTLGETQYF. Written as DNA, the CDR3 is TGCAGTAGGACTTTAGGAGAGACCCAGTACTTC.

The CDR3 region is CSVDWIGLGDTQYF. Written as DNA, the CDR3 is TGCAGCGTTGATTGGATCGGTCTGGGAGATACGCAGTATTTT. V gene TRBV29-1 combines with J gene TRBJ2-3; D ambiguous. Trimming removed 3 bases at V and 5 bases at J, with 15 bases between. This CDR3 has 14 amino acids. CDR1 SQVTM and CDR2 ANQGSEA come from the germline V gene.

This clonotype has just one count. The J gene is TRBJ2-7, the V gene TRBV24-1; 12 bases align to TRBD1. V trimming: 4 bases; J trimming: 4 bases; junction bases outside the gene matches: 4. This CDR3 comprises 15 residues. CDR1 and CDR2 (germline): KGHDR, SFDVKD. CDR3 loop: CATSERDRGQYEQYF. CDR3 sequence (DNA): TGTGCCACCAGTGAACGGGACAGGGGGCAGTACGAGCAGTACTTC.

The gene calls are TRBV5-1 and TRBJ2-3, with D perhaps TRBD2 (5 bases). The CDR3 sequence is 13 residues long. V lost 5 bases to trimming and J lost 7 bases, with 14 bases between them. Germline CDR1 and CDR2: SGHRS and YFSETQ. The CDR3 here is CASRTAAGYTQYF. CDR3 nucleotide sequence: TGCGCCAGCAGGACGGCCGCGGGTTATACGCAGTATTTT.

J is TRBJ2-3 and V is TRBV5-1; 13 nucleotides line up with TRBD2. The CDR3 runs to 18 residues. J lost 0 bases, V lost 0 bases, and 4 bases had no gene match. From germline, CDR1 is SGHRS and CDR2 YFSETQ. The CDR3 protein is CASSLGLAGGPSTDTQYF. The CDR3 coding sequence is TGCGCCAGCAGCTTGGGACTAGCGGGAGGCCCTAGCACAGATACGCAGTATTTT.